What follows are 4 T cell receptor beta chains derived from one specimen sequenced in a study of T cell responses to AZD1222 COVID-19 vaccine. Clones were sequenced by immunoSEQ multiplex PCR, and TCRdb holds only the in-frame ones, with some missing. The sample lists some 120,000 clones, 80% to 90% occurring once. Material: peripheral blood, obtained on day 0 of AZD1222 vaccination. These receptors all come from an adult in good health.

The chain combines TRBV5-4 with TRBJ1-2, with D possibly being TRBD1 (6 bases). Trimming stripped 6 bases from V and 6 bases from J, with 21 bases between. The CDR3 has 15 residues. Germline V gives CDR1 SGHNT, CDR2 YYREEE (reference sequence). The CDR3: CASTPGGAPRDGYTF. CDR3 nucleotides: TGTGCCAGCACCCCGGGGGGGGCCCCCAGGGATGGCTACACCTTC.

The chain has TRBV12-5 and TRBJ2-1; D may be TRBD2 (6 bases). Germline V lookup: CDR1 LGHNT, CDR2 FRNRAP. V was shortened by 0 bases and J by 0 bases, with 9 bases between the two germline ends. There are 16 residues in the CDR3. The CDR3 nucleotides are TGTGCTAGTGGTTTGGTAGGAGGGAGCTCCTACAATGAGCAGTTCTTC. Translating gives CASGLVGGSSYNEQFF. The entire variable domain, with the rest obtained from reference TRBV12-5 and TRBJ2-1, is as follows: DARVTQTPRHKVTEMGQEVTMRCQPILGHNTVFWYRQTMMQGLELLAYFRNRAPLDDSGMPKDRFSAEMPDATLATLKIQPSEPRDSAVYFCASGLVGGSSYNEQFFGPGTRLTVL.

V is TRBV3-1 (or the pseudogene TRBV3-2) and J is TRBJ1-2; D not certain. The CDR3 runs to 13 residues. Germline V CDR1 and CDR2: LGHDT, YNNKEL (reference sequence). Deletions cut 1 base from V and 6 bases from J, with 9 bases between. In DNA, the CDR3 is TGTGCCAGCAGCCAAGGACTGACCGATGGCTACACCTTC. This translates into CASSQGLTDGYTF.

The chain is built from TRBV4-2 and TRBJ2-3; D remains unclear. This CDR3 has 12 amino acids. Trimming stripped 5 bases from V and 8 bases from J, with 11 bases between. CDR1 is LGHNA and CDR2 is YNFKEQ in the germline V gene. As DNA, the CDR3 is TGTGCCAGCAGCGGGGATCCAGCTACGCAGTATTTT. Protein: CASSGDPATQYF.